The rows below give T cell receptor beta chains drawn from one sample of a study of CD8 T cells in Susac syndrome. From the immunoSEQ multiplex PCR reads, TCRdb called clonotypes with MiXCR, one entry per CDR3 protein. The repertoire holds under 200,000 distinct CDR3 sequences, with roughly 95% as singletons. Sequences were obtained from CD4+ T cells from PBMCs. Every receptor here comes from a human donor in good health. Both conserved end residues are part of each CDR3. Fields, in order: CDR3 length, D gene, clone size, J gene, V gene, CDR3 protein, CDR3 DNA. D genes are given only for firm matches. Part of the rows lack a size; the others show once, few, many or a class for expanded clones.

16,TRBD1,NA,TRBJ1-2,TRBV6-2/TRBV6-3,CASSTAGTGGDYGYTF,TGTGCCAGCAGCACAGCCGGGACAGGGGGCGACTACGGCTACACCTTC
16,TRBD1,NA,TRBJ1-5,TRBV15,CATSRNDRASNQPQHF,TGTGCCACCAGCAGAAACGACAGGGCCAGCAATCAGCCCCAGCATTTT
13,NA,NA,TRBJ2-2,TRBV7-9,CASSFDGTGELFF,TGTGCCAGCAGCTTCGACGGGACCGGGGAGCTGTTTTTT
11,NA,few,TRBJ2-1,TRBV29-1,CSVERGNEQFF,TGCAGCGTTGAAAGGGGGAATGAGCAGTTCTTC
13,NA,NA,TRBJ2-3,TRBV29-1,CSLSPGGADTQYF,TGCAGCCTCTCGCCCGGGGGCGCAGATACGCAGTATTTT
13,NA,NA,TRBJ2-7,TRBV20-1,CSARPYFNYEQYF,TGCAGTGCTAGACCATACTTCAACTACGAGCAGTACTTC
14,NA,NA,TRBJ2-1,TRBV3-1,CASSQGAGYNEQFF,TGTGCCAGCAGCCAGGGGGCGGGTTACAATGAGCAGTTCTTC
12,NA,NA,TRBJ1-2,TRBV7-9,CASSARAYGYTF,TGTGCCAGCAGCGCCCGGGCCTATGGCTACACCTTC
17,TRBD2,NA,TRBJ2-1,TRBV3-1,CASSPWTSGGSYNEQFF,TGTGCCAGCAGCCCATGGACTAGCGGGGGGTCCTACAATGAGCAGTTCTTC
13,TRBD1,NA,TRBJ2-7,TRBV18,CASSAGTGDEQYF,TGTGCCAGCTCAGCGGGTACAGGGGACGAGCAGTACTTC
16,NA,NA,TRBJ2-1,TRBV18,CASSPPSGGPRNEQFF,TGTGCCAGCTCACCACCGAGTGGGGGGCCGAGGAATGAGCAGTTCTTC
12,NA,NA,TRBJ2-5,TRBV5-1,CASSYRWETQYF,TGCGCCAGCAGCTACCGGTGGGAGACCCAGTACTTC
14,NA,NA,TRBJ1-1,TRBV27,CASGIGQINTEAFF,TGTGCCAGCGGCATCGGACAGATAAACACTGAAGCTTTCTTT
17,TRBD2,NA,TRBJ2-1,TRBV15,CATSRGTSSPRDNEQFF,TGTGCCACCAGCAGAGGGACTAGCAGCCCTCGGGACAATGAGCAGTTCTTC
15,TRBD2,NA,TRBJ2-5,TRBV11-3,CASSHREEGRETQYF,TGTGCCAGCAGCCACCGGGAGGAGGGTAGGGAGACCCAGTACTTC
16,NA,once,TRBJ2-4,TRBV7-9,CASSLRTELAKNIQYF,TGTGCCAGCAGCCTACGGACGGAGCTAGCCAAAAACATTCAGTACTTC
18,TRBD2,NA,TRBJ2-3,TRBV7-2,CASSFGGRGGRPTDTQYF,TGTGCCAGCAGCTTCGGGGGACGGGGCGGGAGACCCACAGATACGCAGTATTTT
14,TRBD2,NA,TRBJ2-5,TRBV20-1,CSAPLAGESETQYF,TGCAGTGCCCCGCTAGCGGGAGAATCTGAGACCCAGTACTTC
13,NA,NA,TRBJ2-5,TRBV20-1,CSATTTGLETQYF,TGCAGTGCTACAACAACGGGATTAGAGACCCAGTACTTC
13,NA,NA,TRBJ1-5,TRBV20-1,CSANNPGDQPQHF,TGCAGTGCTAACAATCCAGGGGATCAGCCCCAGCATTTT
18,TRBD2,NA,TRBJ2-6,TRBV6-1,CASRDWGTGGPGANVLTF,TGTGCCAGCAGAGACTGGGGAACGGGAGGGCCTGGGGCCAACGTCCTGACTTTC
17,TRBD2,NA,TRBJ2-1,TRBV4-1,CASSQDVGSGTYNEQFF,TGCGCCAGCAGCCAAGATGTAGGTAGCGGGACCTACAATGAGCAGTTCTTC
15,TRBD2,NA,TRBJ2-1,TRBV15,CATSRELAPGNEQFF,TGTGCCACCAGCAGAGAACTAGCGCCTGGGAATGAGCAGTTCTTC
15,NA,NA,TRBJ2-7,TRBV27,CASGPGISVTYEQYF,TGTGCCAGCGGCCCCGGCATCAGCGTTACCTACGAGCAGTACTTC
18,NA,NA,TRBJ2-6,TRBV28,CASSFWAGIRSGANVLTF,TGTGCCAGCAGTTTTTGGGCAGGGATCCGCTCTGGGGCCAACGTCCTGACTTTC
15,NA,NA,TRBJ1-6,TRBV6-5,CASSSGDIEGSPLHF,TGTGCCAGCAGCTCAGGGGACATAGAAGGTTCACCCCTCCACTTT
17,NA,NA,TRBJ2-2,TRBV20-1,CSAPLGGSYGDTGELFF,TGCAGTGCCCCCCTTGGCGGCTCTTACGGGGACACCGGGGAGCTGTTTTTT
14,NA,NA,TRBJ2-5,TRBV7-2,CASSPPGLKETQYF,TGTGCCAGCAGCCCCCCGGGCCTGAAAGAGACCCAGTACTTC
14,NA,NA,TRBJ2-1,TRBV7-2,CASSFTREYNEQFF,TGTGCCAGCAGCTTCACGAGGGAGTACAATGAGCAGTTCTTC
13,NA,NA,TRBJ1-1,TRBV7-9,CASSFGGGTAAFF,TGTGCCAGCAGCTTTGGTGGAGGGACGGCCGCTTTCTTT
13,TRBD1,NA,TRBJ1-2,TRBV25-1,CASSEDRGYGYTF,TGTGCCAGCAGTGAGGACAGGGGATATGGCTACACCTTC
13,NA,NA,TRBJ2-5,TRBV3-1,CASSQDYEKTQYF,TGTGCCAGCAGCCAAGATTATGAAAAGACCCAGTACTTC
14,NA,once,TRBJ2-4,TRBV3-1,CASSNVRNSDIQYF,TGTGCCAGCAGTAACGTCCGGAACTCGGACATTCAGTACTTC
14,TRBD1,NA,TRBJ1-2,TRBV29-1,CSVDRGVLDYGYTF,TGCAGCGTGGACAGGGGTGTATTAGACTATGGCTACACCTTC
14,NA,NA,TRBJ2-1,TRBV11-1,CASSFNGRYNEQFF,TGTGCCAGCAGCTTTAACGGCCGCTACAATGAGCAGTTCTTC
16,NA,NA,TRBJ1-5,TRBV24-1,CATSDPQIGGAQPQHF,TGTGCCACCAGTGATCCGCAGATTGGAGGGGCACAGCCCCAGCATTTT
12,NA,few,TRBJ2-5,TRBV20-1,CSARLTQETQYF,TGCAGTGCTAGATTGACTCAGGAGACCCAGTACTTC
13,NA,NA,TRBJ1-2,TRBV20-1,CSASEGVLYGYTF,TGCAGTGCTAGTGAGGGGGTCCTTTATGGCTACACCTTC